This T cell receptor beta chain derives from a study of blood T cells in healthy people across ages. Per the germline V gene, CDR1 is SQVTM and CDR2 is ANQGSEA. The CDR3 is 13 amino acids. V was shortened by 7 bases and J by 1 base, with 12 bases between the two germline ends. A second PCR, run for 7 to 11 cycles, used a sample-barcoded 5' primer plus a J-beta primer mix. TCRdb ran MiXCR on the 5' RACE reads and lists one entry per CDR3 protein. The table shows 850,000 or so distinct CDR3 sequences, with around 26% occurring only once. The receptor was isolated from an elderly woman in good health. J is TRBJ2-3 and V is TRBV29-1; D remains ambiguous. Sequencing was done on a sample of blood. This chain's CDR3 is CSAAWGGTDTQYF. In nucleotides, the CDR3 is TGCAGCGCAGCTTGGGGTGGCACAGATACGCAGTATTTT.